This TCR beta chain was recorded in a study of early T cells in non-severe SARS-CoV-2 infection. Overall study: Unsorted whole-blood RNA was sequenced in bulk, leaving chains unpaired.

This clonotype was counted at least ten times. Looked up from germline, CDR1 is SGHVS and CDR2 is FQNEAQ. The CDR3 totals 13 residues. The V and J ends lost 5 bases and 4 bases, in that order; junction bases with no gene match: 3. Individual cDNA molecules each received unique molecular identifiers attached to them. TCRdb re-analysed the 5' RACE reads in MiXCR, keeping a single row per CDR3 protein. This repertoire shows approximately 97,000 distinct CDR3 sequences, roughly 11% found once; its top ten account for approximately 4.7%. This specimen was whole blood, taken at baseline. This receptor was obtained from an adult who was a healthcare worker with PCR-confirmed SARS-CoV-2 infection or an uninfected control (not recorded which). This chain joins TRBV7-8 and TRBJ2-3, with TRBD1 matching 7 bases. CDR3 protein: CASSPGTADTQYF. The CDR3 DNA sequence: TGTGCCAGCAGCCCCGGGACAGCAGATACGCAGTATTTT.